A single sample gave rise to the 32 T cell receptor beta chains below, sequenced in a study of cytomegalovirus exposure and HLA in healthy donors. PCR amplification relied on 60 Vbeta primers (plus 13 Jbeta primers). Sequencing was performed with immunoSEQ multiplex PCR; in TCRdb, only in-frame clones are kept and a portion is missing. This table holds 190,000 or so clones, roughly 80% found once. Sequences were obtained from PBMCs. These receptor sequences come from a male donor in good health and CMV-seropositive.

The chain has TRBV15 and TRBJ2-5; TRBD2 agrees at 7 bases. The junction had 10 bases not matched to a gene; V was cut back by 5 bases and J by 4 bases. This CDR3 region has 15 residues. Germline CDR1 and CDR2: LNHNV and YYDKDF (reference sequence). The CDR3, as DNA: TGTGCCACCAGCTCCTGGGGCAGGGAGGGAGAGACCCAGTACTTC. Translation: CATSSWGREGETQYF.

The V call is TRBV5-1, the J call TRBJ2-1, with unresolved D. This CDR3 has 15 amino acids. V gave up 0 bases and J gave up 7 bases, with 14 bases separating them. Per germline, CDR1 SGHRS and CDR2 YFSETQ. CDR3 nucleotide sequence: TGCGCCAGCAGCTTGGGCCACATCTCCAGTAATGAGCAGTTCTTC. Its translation: CASSLGHISSNEQFF.

The V gene is TRBV7-3, the J gene TRBJ2-3, with D possibly being TRBD2 (5 bases). Trimming cost V 5 bases and J 3 bases, with 18 bases left between them. The CDR3 totals 16 residues. The V gene's germline CDR1 is SGHTA and CDR2 FQGTGA. CDR3 DNA sequence: TGTGCCAGCAGCCCCGAAGGGAACCGGGGAACAGATACGCAGTATTTT. Protein product: CASSPEGNRGTDTQYF.

The chain couples TRBV10-3 to TRBJ2-2, with D tentatively TRBD1 (6 bases). With 2 bases removed from V and 3 bases from J, the gap between germline ends came to 13 bases. Germline lookup yields CDR1 ENHRY and CDR2 SYGVKD. This CDR3 region has 16 residues. The CDR3 DNA sequence: TGTGCCATCAGTGAGAACACAGGGAGTTACACCGGGGAGCTGTTTTTT. This sequence encodes CAISENTGSYTGELFF.

The rearrangement joins TRBV7-2 to TRBJ2-3, with 8 bases aligning to TRBD2. The junction had 14 bases not matched to a gene; V was cut back by 4 bases and J by 5 bases. The germline V gene has CDR1 SGHTA and CDR2 FQGNSA. The CDR3 covers 17 residues. The DNA for the CDR3 is TGTGCCAGCAGCTCTGGGAAAATCGGGGGGGCCGAAGATACGCAGTATTTT. This encodes CASSSGKIGGAEDTQYF.

The chain combines TRBV29-1 with TRBJ2-5; tentatively, D is TRBD2 (5 bases). The J call may be in error: the DNA end matches TRBJ2-7 better. The V gene's germline CDR1 is SQVTM and CDR2 ANQGSEA. The CDR3 is made up of 13 amino acids. This CDR3 is CSAEGPVAYEQYF. CDR3 sequence (DNA): TGCAGCGCCGAGGGTCCTGTCGCGTACGAGCAGTACTTC.

The gene calls are TRBV5-1 and TRBJ2-3, with 8 nucleotides matching TRBD2. With V trimmed by 0 bases and J by 5 bases, 5 bases remained unmatched. The CDR3 contains 15 residues. Germline V lookup: CDR1 SGHRS, CDR2 YFSETQ. The CDR3 spells CASSLDGGAGDTQYF. CDR3 DNA sequence: TGCGCCAGCAGCTTGGACGGGGGGGCCGGAGATACGCAGTATTTT.

This clone was observed a handful of times. This chain uses TRBV5-1 with TRBJ2-7, with TRBD2 matching 7 bases. Germline V gene data show CDR1 as SGHRS and CDR2 as YFSETQ. With V trimmed by 2 bases and J by 1 base, 6 bases remained unmatched. The CDR3 runs to 15 residues. The CDR3 here is CASSFGWGLSYEQYF. Written as DNA, the CDR3 is TGCGCCAGCAGCTTTGGGTGGGGACTATCCTACGAGCAGTACTTC. Combining the CDR3 with reference TRBV5-1 and TRBJ2-7 gives the whole variable domain KAGVTQTPRYLIKTRGQQVTLSCSPISGHRSVSWYQQTPGQGLQFLFEYFSETQRNKGNFPGRFSGRQFSNSRSEMNVSTLELGDSALYLCASSFGWGLSYEQYFGPGTRLTVT.

The CDR3 loop is CASSLGLPGAGETQYF. CDR3 sequence (DNA): TGTGCCAGCAGTTTGGGGCTTCCAGGCGCCGGAGAGACCCAGTACTTC. The chain employs TRBV7-2 and TRBJ2-5; a weak D match, TRBD1 (5 bases). CDR1 is SGHTA and CDR2 is FQGNSA in the germline V gene. This CDR3 is 16 amino acids long. The V and J ends lost 6 bases and 4 bases respectively, with 21 bases between them.

This chain links TRBV18 with TRBJ1-1; D not certain. Germline V lookup: CDR1 KGHSH, CDR2 LQKENI. This CDR3 region has 13 residues. V gave up 3 bases and J gave up 3 bases, with 8 bases separating them. The CDR3 sequence is CASSPVADTEAFF. In DNA form, the CDR3 reads TGTGCCAGCTCACCTGTGGCGGACACTGAAGCTTTCTTT. The full variable domain, rest sourced from reference TRBV18 and TRBJ1-1, is NAGVMQNPRHLVRRRGQEARLRCSPMKGHSHVYWYRQLPEEGLKFMVYLQKENIIDESGMPKERFSAEFPKEGPSILRIQQVVRGDSAAYFCASSPVADTEAFFGQGTRLTVV.

Comments on this clone: Other DNA sequences from this sample encode an identical CDR3 as well. The CDR3 is CASSARTEANYGYTF. The CDR3 DNA is TGTGCCAGCAGCGCCAGGACAGAAGCTAACTATGGCTACACCTTC. This chain links TRBV9 with TRBJ1-2; possibly TRBD1 for D (6 bases). Between the trimmed V and J ends, which lost 3 bases and 0 bases, there was a span of 12 bases. In germline, CDR1 is SGDLS, CDR2 YYNGEE. The CDR3 has 15 residues.

V gene TRBV6-5 combines with J gene TRBJ1-2, with 7 bases fitting TRBD1. The length of the CDR3 is 14 residues. The V gene end was trimmed by 7 bases and the J gene end by 4 bases; junction bases not matched to a gene: 9. Germline CDR1 MNHEY, CDR2 SVGAGI. Here the CDR3 DNA reads TGTGCCAGCACAACGGGGGGGGACAGCTATGGCTACACCTTC. It specifies CASTTGGDSYGYTF.

The chain combines TRBV20-1 with TRBJ2-1; no clear D. CDR3 size: 11 residues. Between the trimmed V and J ends, which lost 1 base and 12 bases, there was a span of 10 bases. Germline V gene sequence: CDR1 DFQATT, CDR2 SNEGSKA (reference sequence). CDR3 sequence (DNA): TGCAGTGCTAGAGTATCCTACGGGCAGTTCTTC. Translated: CSARVSYGQFF.

The chain has TRBV5-4 and TRBJ2-5; tentatively, D is TRBD1 (5 bases). The DNA end lines up better with TRBJ2-7; the J call may be wrong. The CDR3 runs to 15 residues. Germline V gives CDR1 SGHNT, CDR2 YYREEE (reference sequence). CDR3 in amino acids: CASSVPLGPSYEQYF. The CDR3 DNA sequence: TGTGCCAGCAGCGTTCCTTTGGGGCCCTCCTACGAGCAGTACTTC.

The chain carries TRBV5-4 and TRBJ1-2; TRBD1 might be the D (6 bases). CDR3 length: 16 residues. Trimming took off 3 bases at V and 2 bases at J, with 17 bases between the two ends. Germline V lookup: CDR1 SGHNT, CDR2 YYREEE (reference sequence). The CDR3, as DNA: TGTGCCAGCAGCTCGCCAGGCACAGGGCGAAACTATGGCTACACCTTC. Translated, it gives CASSSPGTGRNYGYTF.

CDR3 sequence (DNA): TGTGCCAGCAGCTCTGGGGGCAGGTATCAGCCCCAGCATTTT. It yields the protein CASSSGGRYQPQHF. This rearrangement joins TRBV5-4 to TRBJ1-5, with a tentative D call TRBD1 (6 bases). CDR3 length: 14 amino acids. Germline CDR1 reads SGHNT; CDR2 reads YYREEE (reference sequence). With 3 bases removed from V and 5 bases from J, the gap between germline ends came to 12 bases.

This CDR3 reads CASSPGPGQNYQPQHF. In DNA, the CDR3 is TGTGCCAGCAGCCCCGGTCCGGGACAGAACTATCAGCCCCAGCATTTT. The chain combines TRBV5-5 with TRBJ1-5; 7 positions match TRBD1. The V and J ends lost 4 bases and 5 bases, in that order; junction bases with no gene match: 12. Germline loops: CDR1 SGHKS, CDR2 YYEKEE (reference sequence). The CDR3 totals 16 residues.

V and J are TRBV20-1 and TRBJ1-2; D uncertain. In germline, CDR1 is DFQATT, CDR2 SNEGSKA (reference sequence). Trimming cost V 1 base and J 8 bases, with 8 bases left between them. This CDR3 is built from 11 residues. The CDR3 DNA reads TGCAGTGCTAGAGTTGCTAGAGGCTACACCTTC. It encodes CSARVARGYTF.

The chain combines TRBV15 with TRBJ2-3; D not resolved. The CDR3 has 15 amino acids. From germline, CDR1 is LNHNV and CDR2 YYDKDF (reference sequence). The V end was cut by 4 bases, the J end by 4 bases, with 15 bases between. As DNA, the CDR3 is TGTGCCACCAGCAAGCTAGAGCGACCCCCAGATACGCAGTATTTT. This gives the protein CATSKLERPPDTQYF.

The genes are TRBV11-2 and TRBJ1-1; 7 bases match TRBD1. Germline V lookup: CDR1 SGHAT, CDR2 FQNNGV. The CDR3 extends over 17 amino acids. With V trimmed by 0 bases and J by 0 bases, 7 bases remained unmatched. The DNA for the CDR3 is TGTGCCAGCAGCTTAGAGCCGGGACAGATATTGAACACTGAAGCTTTCTTT. It yields the protein CASSLEPGQILNTEAFF.

This chain uses TRBV9 with TRBJ2-1; D gene uncertain. Germline V gives CDR1 SGDLS, CDR2 YYNGEE. The CDR3 runs 13 residues. Deletions cut 0 bases from V and 4 bases from J, with 5 bases between. In nucleotides, the CDR3 is TGTGCCAGCAGCGTAGGCAGTTACAATGAGCAGTTCTTC. It translates to CASSVGSYNEQFF.

This clone was counted between two and nine times. The chain links TRBV6-1 to TRBJ1-2; 9 bases fit TRBD1. J was trimmed by 6 bases and V by 2 bases; bases with no gene match: 7. The CDR3 spans 15 residues. Germline V gene data show CDR1 as MNHNS and CDR2 as SASEGT. The CDR3 sequence is CASSERTGVSDGYTF. As DNA, the CDR3 is TGTGCCAGCAGTGAACGGACAGGGGTATCGGATGGCTACACCTTC.

The V gene is TRBV7-2, the J gene TRBJ2-1; 12 nucleotides agree with TRBD2. Trimming cost V 7 bases and J 4 bases; bases outside gene matches: 5. The CDR3 totals 15 residues. Germline CDR1 and CDR2: SGHTA and FQGNSA. The CDR3 sequence is CASTWTSGEYNEQFF. The CDR3 bases are TGTGCCAGCACCTGGACTAGCGGGGAATACAATGAGCAGTTCTTC. The complete variable domain, with remaining parts taken from reference TRBV7-2 and TRBJ2-1, reads GAGVSQSPSNKVTEKGKDVELRCDPISGHTALYWYRQSLGQGLEFLIYFQGNSAPDKSGLPSDRFSAERTGGSVSTLTIQRTQQEDSAVYLCASTWTSGEYNEQFFGPGTRLTVL.

This clone was observed once. The chain carries TRBV7-3 and TRBJ1-6; D unresolved. CDR1 is SGHTA and CDR2 is FQGTGA in the germline V gene. The V end lost 4 bases, the J end lost 5 bases, and 6 bases lay between the germline ends. CDR3 length: 13 amino acids. The CDR3 is CASSSVHNSPLHF. CDR3 nucleotide sequence: TGTGCCAGCAGCTCCGTTCATAATTCACCCCTCCACTTT.

This sequence joins TRBV19 and TRBJ2-2, with 10 bases matching TRBD1. The trim removed 11 bases at V and 6 bases at J, leaving 18 bases unmatched. Germline loops: CDR1 LNHDA, CDR2 SQIVND (reference sequence). The CDR3 runs to 17 residues. The CDR3 nucleotides read TGTGCCCGAAACCGGACAGGGGGTAGACCTCGCCCCGGGGAGCTGTTTTTT. It is translated as CARNRTGGRPRPGELFF.

This clone has more than one count but fewer than ten. The chain uses TRBV6-5 and TRBJ2-2; 7 nucleotides match TRBD1. The CDR3 is 16 residues long. V shed 2 bases, J shed 3 bases, and the junction held 6 bases outside the gene matches. Germline V CDR1 and CDR2: MNHEY, SVGAGI. The CDR3 region has the DNA TGTGCCAGCAGTTACGGGACAGTTCTGGACACCGGGGAGCTGTTTTTT. This gives the protein CASSYGTVLDTGELFF.

The chain uses TRBV7-2 and TRBJ1-1, with D unresolved. V lost 1 base, J lost 0 bases, and 9 bases lay in between. Germline V gene sequence: CDR1 SGHTA, CDR2 FQGNSA. The CDR3 is made up of 15 amino acids. The DNA of the CDR3 is TGTGCCAGCAGCTTAGGGGGAGACATGAACACTGAAGCTTTCTTT. The encoded protein is CASSLGGDMNTEAFF.

This chain joins TRBV6-6 and TRBJ2-3, with D hard to call. Germline CDR1 reads MNHNY; CDR2 reads SVGAGI (reference sequence). The CDR3 runs to 12 residues. The V and J ends lost 6 bases and 4 bases respectively, with 8 bases between them. The CDR3 protein is CASRGNPDTQYF. The CDR3 DNA follows: TGTGCCAGCAGGGGCAATCCAGATACGCAGTATTTT.

The V and J genes are TRBV5-1 and TRBJ2-5, with TRBD2 as a possible D gene (5 bases). Germline V CDR1 and CDR2: SGHRS, YFSETQ. V lost 4 bases, J lost 2 bases, and 9 bases lay in between. The CDR3 spans 13 residues. CDR3 amino acids: CASSTAVQETQYF. In DNA, the CDR3 is TGCGCCAGCAGCACAGCGGTTCAAGAGACCCAGTACTTC.

The V and J genes are TRBV7-2 and TRBJ1-6; perhaps TRBD1 as D (6 bases). This CDR3 spans 12 amino acids. V shed 1 base and J shed 14 bases, with 9 bases lying between them. Germline V CDR1 and CDR2: SGHTA, FQGNSA. CDR3 in amino acids: CASSLGGGTLHF. CDR3 in DNA: TGTGCCAGCAGCTTAGGGGGGGGCACCCTCCACTTT.

The V gene is TRBV4-3, the J gene TRBJ1-6; weak D call: TRBD1 (6 bases). Germline CDR1 LGHNA, CDR2 YSLEER. The V gene lost 0 bases and the J gene lost 7 bases, with 16 bases spanning the gap. The CDR3 has 17 residues. The CDR3 region is CASSQDTRLRGNSPLHF. The CDR3 coding sequence is TGCGCCAGCAGCCAAGATACAAGGCTTAGGGGGAATTCACCCCTCCACTTT.

V is TRBV27 and J is TRBJ1-2, with TRBD1 matching over 9 bases. Germline loops: CDR1 MNHEY, CDR2 SMNVEV (reference sequence). There are 14 residues in the CDR3. With 2 bases clipped from V and 2 bases from J, the junction kept 0 bases outside the gene matches. Here the CDR3 DNA reads TGTGCCAGCAGTTTAGGGACAGGGAACTATGGCTACACCTTC. This gives the protein CASSLGTGNYGYTF.